This entry concerns a single T cell receptor (beta chain). Its antigen is not yet known. Qualities for individual bases were not recorded, and no much larger clone is one base off. Trimming removed 4 bases from V and 5 bases from J; the gene matches leave 7 bases unexplained. CDR1 and CDR2, looked up from the germline V gene, are LGHNA and YNFKEQ. Spanning cysteine to phenylalanine, the CDR3 consists of 16 amino acids. The entry retains the CDR3 DNA only, 48 bases that are in frame from base 1. The entire isolated RNA was reverse transcribed using the High Capacity cDNA Reverse Transcription Kit, and thus expressed TCRB transcripts were sequenced. Deep immunoSEQ sequencing was performed on naive, central memory and regulatory T cell samples, with an average of approximately 4 million total reads per sample. After sorted cells were lysed in RLT buffer, RNA was extracted with DNase-treated RNeasy Micro or Mini kits, with the choice depending on cell number. Each cell subset was processed on its own to prevent cross-contamination, while patient and healthy donor samples were processed together. TCRB sequences were amplified from cDNA with the immunoSEQ multiplex PCR, producing 87-bp fragments spanning the CDR3 region. Amplicons were sequenced on the Illumina HiSeq platform. Under the source paper's analysis protocol: PCR bias was corrected computationally using synthetic template baselines, and reads within Hamming distance 2 were collapsed, with unmergeable singletons discarded. Reads were aligned against IMGT to assign V, D and J genes, CDR3 length and insertions or deletions at six rearrangement sites. Clonotype counts were normalized to sorted cell number within each subset before computing true diversity and Gini coefficients with the tcR R package. The overlap coefficient, calculated on TCRB nucleotide sequences, was used to quantify repertoire sharing. Out-of-frame TCRB sequences from naive cells were analyzed to stand in for the pre-selection repertoire. TCRdb obtained this table from immuneACCESS and retained in-frame rearrangements with V and J assigned. These tables miss some clones; where compared with another copy, unresolved V genes account for less than half of the shortfall, and the remainder is unexplained. The V and J calls and clone size are taken from that table; D and trimming were inferred from the DNA. Within this sample are 250,000 to 350,000 clones, with about 13% of them counted one time only. In total, the top ten clones hold over 0.015% of the sample.

This sample was taken from a study of beta chain features in type 1 diabetes (dated by TCRdb to 2017 to 2018). General notes on the study: Mean age, gender distribution, total cell number and subset yield were not different between patients and healthy donors. A total of approximately 100,000,000 sorted cells were examined across all samples, and the number of cells per subset was strongly correlated with RNA yield. In the study, recently diagnosed type 1 diabetes patients and matched healthy donors were compared on the TCRB repertoires of their sorted circulating CD4+ T cell subsets. Naive and central memory subsets were obtained from all 28 donors, but regulatory and stem cell-like memory subsets were isolated from only 8 patients and about 8 healthy donors. General study outcomes and caveats: Only small numbers of individuals were included in the HLA sub-analyses, which left unresolved whether HLA type had any influence on TCRB rearrangement. A moderate but significant shortening of TCRB CDR3 length was observed in type 1 diabetes patients in all four CD4+ subsets. Shorter templates might have been favored by PCR, but patient and control samples were amplified and corrected together, so both groups would have been affected equally by any skew. Naive, central memory and regulatory TCRB repertoires appeared more similar among patients than among healthy donors. Sequencing cDNA rather than genomic DNA could over-represent highly expressing activated cells, although activation and CD3 levels did not differ between groups. Fewer insertions and more nucleotide deletions at VDJ recombination sites were observed in patients with type 1 diabetes, implying thymic rearrangement abnormalities.

Each donor gave one peripheral blood draw, averaging approximately 0.12 L, which was collected into heparinised tubes. A BD FACSAria II and a panel including CD45RO, CCR7, CD25, CD127, CD95 and CD27 were used to sort naive, central memory, regulatory and stem cell-like memory CD4+ T cells. Purity was above 95% for every sorted population. Right away, PBMCs were isolated by Lymphoprep density gradient centrifugation and were stained directly, with no culture step. So that batch effects would be minimized, each experiment stained and sorted samples in pairs, pairing one healthy donor with one patient.

This receptor chain uses TRBV4-2 and TRBJ2-2; 10 bases in the junction line up with TRBD1. Sequencing was performed on naive CD4+ T cells from blood. The sample's cell subset or site label is to be understood as: true naive CD4+ T cells. This TCR came from a man aged 25 to 40 with type 1 diabetes. The DNA sequence is as follows: TGTGCCAGCAGCCCCCGGACAGGGGGGGATACCGGGGAGCTGTTTTTT. It translates to CASSPRTGGDTGELFF.